Described below is a single TCR beta chain sequence and its context. Its target is not known. Clones were read by immunoSEQ multiplex PCR, and TCRdb kept only the in-frame ones, dropping some. The top ten clones hold around 16% of a sample with about 33,000 clones, over 75% of them seen once. This sample stems from a study of T cells in localized non-small cell lung cancer. Study-level results: Sequence data derive from only one tumor region, so heterogeneity remains possible. T cell clonality was highest in uninvolved adjacent lung, above tumor. A higher density of T cells in blood coincided with extended overall survival. The study detected a median about 60 of the top 100 tumor clones in adjacent lung.

J lost 5 bases, V lost 5 bases, and 9 bases had no gene match. This CDR3 is built from 17 residues. CDR1 SGHNT and CDR2 YENEEA come from the germline V gene. V and J are TRBV11-3 and TRBJ2-3, with TRBD2 identical over 14 bases. This TCR came from a male donor at least 60 years old with stage III squamous cell lung carcinoma. This sample comprised peripheral blood, obtained before any cancer treatment. The CDR3 DNA sequence: TGTGCCAGCAGCCCCGGGACTAGCGGGAGCAGGGTAGATACGCAGTATTTT. This gives the protein CASSPGTSGSRVDTQYF.